This T cell receptor beta chain derives from a study of preoperative IRX-2 immunotherapy in early breast cancer (dated by TCRdb to between 2017 and 2020). The V and J ends are trimmed by 5 bases and 8 bases, leaving 13 bases between them. Inclusive of the bounding cysteine and phenylalanine, the CDR3 is 13 residues long. Only the CDR3 part of the read is kept: 39 bases, read in frame from the first base. CDR1 and CDR2 were assigned from the germline V gene as SGHRS and YFSETQ. Points on this clone: Its antigen remains unidentified. Base quality data are lacking; no much larger clone is found one base away.

This sample's treatment or condition label indicates: preoperative locoregional IRX-2 cytokine immunotherapy. The samples were obtained from a phase Ib study that tested preoperative, locoregional IRX-2 cytokine immunotherapy designed to prime immune responses. Before surgery, IRX-2 was given to the donors, who were patients with early-stage breast cancer. Library creation used the immunoSEQ multiplex PCR assay. The table comes from immuneACCESS by way of TCRdb, which keeps in-frame sequences with V and J called. Part of the clones is missing from these tables; in studies checked, under half for an unresolved V gene and the rest for unknown reasons. This sample lists 30,000 to 35,000 clones; 90% to 95% were detected once. Jointly, the top ten make up under 6.5% of the sample.

This receptor was identified in a human donor with breast cancer. This specimen was taken from a patient treated with IRX-2 immunotherapy. The chain is encoded by TRBV5-1 joined to TRBJ1-4, with no D gene named confidently. The bases read TGCGCCAGCAGTACCCCTAAGAGGGAAAAACTGTTTTTT. The resulting protein is CASSTPKREKLFF.